A selection of T cell receptor beta chains follows, all from one sample in a study of CD8 T cells in Susac syndrome. TCRdb reprocessed the immunoSEQ multiplex PCR reads via MiXCR and lists one record per CDR3 protein. Of over 120,000 distinct CDR3 sequences listed, approximately 94% are singletons. The material sequenced was CD4+ T cells from PBMCs. The origin of the receptors is a human donor in good health. Both conserved end residues are part of each CDR3. Fields, in order: J gene, V gene, D gene, CDR3 DNA, CDR3 protein. D genes are given only for firm matches.

TRBJ2-2,TRBV1,-,TGCACCAGCAGCCAAGAGTTGGCGGGAGGGCGACTGGGCACCGGGGAGCTGTTTTTT,CTSSQELAGGRLGTGELFF
TRBJ2-4,TRBV29-1,-,TGCAGCGTTGAAATGCCGGGGAACATTCAGTACTTC,CSVEMPGNIQYF
TRBJ2-5,TRBV5-4,-,TGTGCCAGCAGCCGTGTTTCCCGACAGACTGAAGAGACCCAGTACTTC,CASSRVSRQTEETQYF
TRBJ1-1,TRBV7-9,TRBD1,TGTGCCAGCAGTGGACAGGGGGGGACTGAAGCTTTCTTT,CASSGQGGTEAFF
TRBJ2-1,TRBV5-1,TRBD2,TGCGCCAGCAGCTTGGTAGGGACTAGCGGCAATGAGCAGTTCTTC,CASSLVGTSGNEQFF
TRBJ2-7,TRBV23-1,-,TGCGCCAGCAGTCGAACGGCCGAACCCGACTCCTACGAGCAGTACTTC,CASSRTAEPDSYEQYF
TRBJ2-3,TRBV2,-,TGTGCCAGCAGTGCGGGCCAAGGTCGAGATACGCAGTATTTT,CASSAGQGRDTQYF
TRBJ2-3,TRBV20-1,-,TGCAGTGCTAGAGGGGGGGCCGTAGATACGCAGTATTTT,CSARGGAVDTQYF
TRBJ1-2,TRBV2,-,TGTGCCAGCAGTGATGGAGGGTACTATGGCTACACCTTC,CASSDGGYYGYTF
TRBJ2-7,TRBV12-3/TRBV12-4,TRBD2,TGTGCCAGCAACACCGGCGGGGGTAAACCCCCATACGAGCAGTACTTC,CASNTGGGKPPYEQYF
TRBJ2-5,TRBV15,-,TGTGCCACCAGCAGGGCGACACGCCAGGGTGAGGGGGAGACCCAGTACTTC,CATSRATRQGEGETQYF
TRBJ2-3,TRBV27,TRBD2,TGTGCCAGCAGTCCCATAGGACTAGCGGAGGGGTATAAGTATTTT,CASSPIGLAEGYKYF
TRBJ2-1,TRBV29-1,TRBD1,TGCAGCGTTGCTGGGACAGGGAGGAAACATGAGCAGTTCTTC,CSVAGTGRKHEQFF
TRBJ1-3,TRBV7-6,-,TGTGCCAGCAGCCCACTCAGCATTATTCATACAACTTCTGGAAACACCATATATTTT,CASSPLSIIHTTSGNTIYF
TRBJ2-6,TRBV7-9,-,TGTGCCAGCAGCCCTACCGGGGGTAGGGGGGCCAACGTCCTGACTTTC,CASSPTGGRGANVLTF
TRBJ2-3,TRBV4-1,-,TGCGCCAGCAGCCATTTCTCCACAGATACGCAGTATTTT,CASSHFSTDTQYF
TRBJ2-7,TRBV11-2,-,TGTGCCAGCAGCTTAAGCGGGCCCACCCCCTACGAGCAGTACTTC,CASSLSGPTPYEQYF
TRBJ2-7,TRBV20-1,TRBD2,TGCAGTGCCCTCACTAGCGGGATAGGATACGAGCAGTACTTC,CSALTSGIGYEQYF
TRBJ1-3,TRBV2,-,TGTGCCAGCGGAGAGGCGACTGGAAACACCATATATTTT,CASGEATGNTIYF
TRBJ2-5,TRBV5-1,-,TGCGCCAGCAGCTTGGACATTCAAGAGACCCAGTACTTC,CASSLDIQETQYF